These T cell receptor beta chains were read from a single sample in a study of T cell responses to AZD1222 COVID-19 vaccine. The repertoire was sequenced with immunoSEQ multiplex PCR; TCRdb's copy has only in-frame clones and lacks some. The data show about 140,000 clones, around 92% seen once. The source material was peripheral blood, sampled after recovery from COVID-19. All receptors derive from an adult who had recovered from COVID-19. CDR3s include the opening cysteine and the closing phenylalanine or tryptophan. D genes are given only for firm matches. The size entry is marked missing in some rows and otherwise reads once, few, many or a size class.

>NA|TRBV28|TRBJ2-7|NA
TGTGCCAGCAGTTTAGGGGGGCGACCCTACGAGCAGTACTTC
CASSLGGRPYEQYF
>NA|TRBV25-1|TRBJ1-1|NA
TGTGCCAGCACCAAGGGAGACAGACCGAACACTGAAGCTTTCTTT
CASTKGDRPNTEAFF
>TRBD2|TRBV28|TRBJ2-4|NA
TGTGCCAGCAGTTTTTTCGGGCTGTGGTCGTCCGGGACTAGCGGGACTAACAAAAACATTCAGTACTTC
CASSFFGLWSSGTSGTNKNIQYF
>TRBD1|TRBV10-3|TRBJ2-5|NA
TGTGCCATCAGTGAGTCGACAGGGGGCACAGAGACCCAGTACTTC
CAISESTGGTETQYF
>NA|TRBV28|TRBJ1-2|NA
TGTGCCAGCAGTTTACGGGATTACTATGGCTACACCTTC
CASSLRDYYGYTF
>TRBD2|TRBV18|TRBJ2-7|NA
TGTGCCAGCTCACCACCGATTACTAGCGGGAGTTACGAGCAGTACTTC
CASSPPITSGSYEQYF
>NA|TRBV5-1|TRBJ2-2|once
TGCGCCAGCAGCGTAACTAACACCGGGGAGCTGTTTTTT
CASSVTNTGELFF
>NA|TRBV4-1|TRBJ2-7|NA
TGCGCCAGCAGAGAGGGGGTGGGACGGACCTACGAGCAGTACTTC
CASREGVGRTYEQYF
>TRBD1|TRBV3-1/TRBV3-2|TRBJ2-5|NA
TGTGCCAGCAGCCAAGACTATTTGGGACAGGGGGAACAAGAGACCCAGTACTTC
CASSQDYLGQGEQETQYF
>NA|TRBV5-1|TRBJ2-6|NA
TGCGCCAGCAGCCCCCAGGTCGGTGGGGCCAACGTCCTGACTTTC
CASSPQVGGANVLTF
>TRBD2|TRBV29-1|TRBJ2-1|NA
TGCAGCGTTCGAATAGCGGGAGTCTCGGGTGAGCAGTTCTTC
CSVRIAGVSGEQFF
>TRBD2|TRBV7-3|TRBJ2-1|NA
TGTGCCAGCAGCTTAAGTGCGGGAGGAACCTACAATGAGCAGTTCTTC
CASSLSAGGTYNEQFF
>NA|TRBV5-1|TRBJ2-1|NA
TGCGCCAGCAGCTTGCCGAGCAGGGCCTACAATGAGCAGTTCTTC
CASSLPSRAYNEQFF
>NA|TRBV9|TRBJ2-7|NA
TGTGCCAGCAGCTCGGAAGGGAGCTCCTACGAGCAGTACTTC
CASSSEGSSYEQYF
>NA|TRBV6-4|TRBJ2-5|NA
TGTGCCAGCAGTGGGGAGATTTCTGCCTATAATGGGGTAGAGACCCAGTACTTC
CASSGEISAYNGVETQYF
>TRBD2|TRBV30|TRBJ2-1|NA
TGTGCCTGGAGTGAAGGGACTAGCGTCTACAATGAGCAGTTCTTC
CAWSEGTSVYNEQFF
>NA|TRBV28|TRBJ1-2|NA
TGTGCCAGCAGGCTGGGGTTCTTCAACCCAAATGGCTACACCTTC
CASRLGFFNPNGYTF
>NA|TRBV4-1|TRBJ2-7|NA
TGCGCCAGCAGCCAAGTGGCCCAGGGTGCGGCCGAGCAGTACTTC
CASSQVAQGAAEQYF
>TRBD2|TRBV14|TRBJ2-1|NA
TGTGCCAGCAGCCAAAGACTAGCTCCTAACAATGAGCAGTTCTTC
CASSQRLAPNNEQFF
>TRBD1|TRBV5-6|TRBJ1-1|NA
TGTGCCAGCAGCTCAGACAGGGGGCTGGGAACTGAAGCTTTCTTT
CASSSDRGLGTEAFF
>NA|TRBV28|TRBJ2-2|once
TGTGCCAGCGGGACAATTCCACCCGGGGAGCTGTTTTTT
CASGTIPPGELFF
>NA|TRBV11-3|TRBJ2-1|NA
TGTGCCAGCAGCTTCGCCCGGGATGAGCAGTTCTTC
CASSFARDEQFF
>NA|TRBV28|TRBJ2-4|NA
TGTGCCAGCAGTTTAACGACCGCGGGCAAAAACATTCAGTACTTC
CASSLTTAGKNIQYF
>TRBD1|TRBV6-5|TRBJ1-2|NA
TGTGCCAGCAGTCGCCAGGGACAGGGCGGCTACACCTTC
CASSRQGQGGYTF
>NA|TRBV5-1|TRBJ2-3|NA
TGCGCCAGCAGCTTGAGGGCCCCCACAGATACGCAGTATTTT
CASSLRAPTDTQYF
>TRBD2|TRBV18|TRBJ2-1|NA
TGTGCCAGCTCACCTCTAGCGGGAGTTCCCAATGAGCAGTTCTTC
CASSPLAGVPNEQFF
>TRBD1|TRBV28|TRBJ2-7|once
TGTGCCATTTCCCGGGACAGGGGGCACGACGAGCAGTACTTC
CAISRDRGHDEQYF
>NA|TRBV19|TRBJ2-7|NA
TGTGCCAGTAGTATAGCCTTGGGGACACTATCCTACGAGCAGTACTTC
CASSIALGTLSYEQYF
>NA|TRBV18|TRBJ1-1|NA
TGTGCCAGCTGCTCGACAGCCAACACTGAAGCTTTCTTT
CASCSTANTEAFF
>TRBD1|TRBV7-9|TRBJ2-3|NA
TGTGCCAGCAGCGCGGACAGGGGGACCTCAGATACGCAGTATTTT
CASSADRGTSDTQYF
>TRBD2|TRBV11-2|TRBJ2-7|NA
TGTGCCAGCAGCTTAAGGCCGGCTAGCGGAGCCTACGAGCAGTACTTC
CASSLRPASGAYEQYF
>NA|TRBV9|TRBJ2-1|once
TGTGCCAGCAGCGTAGTACCCTTCAGCTCCTACAATGAGCAGTTCTTC
CASSVVPFSSYNEQFF
>NA|TRBV5-1|TRBJ2-5|NA
TGCGCCAGCAGCTTGGATGGGGCTTCAGCAGAGACCCAGTACTTC
CASSLDGASAETQYF
>NA|TRBV2|TRBJ1-1|NA
TGTGCCAGCAGTGAACGGGGGGTGAACACTGAAGCTTTCTTT
CASSERGVNTEAFF
>NA|TRBV29-1|TRBJ2-1|NA
TGCAGCGTTGATCGTGGCGGAGTTGGACTCGGCTCCTACAATGAGCAGTTCTTC
CSVDRGGVGLGSYNEQFF
>TRBD2|TRBV20-1|TRBJ2-1|NA
TGCAGTGCTAGTGGCCTAGCGGGAGCTAATGAGCAGTTCTTC
CSASGLAGANEQFF
>NA|TRBV5-4|TRBJ1-3|NA
TGTGCCAGCAGGAGTTTGCCGCGCGGAAACACCATATATTTT
CASRSLPRGNTIYF
>TRBD2|TRBV18|TRBJ2-1|NA
TGTGCCAGCTCATCCGGGACTAGCAGTAACAATGAGCAGTTCTTC
CASSSGTSSNNEQFF
>TRBD2|TRBV24-1|TRBJ2-1|NA
TGTGCCACCAGTGAAATGACTAGCGGAGTAAACAATGAGCAGTTCTTC
CATSEMTSGVNNEQFF
>NA|TRBV6-4|TRBJ2-3|NA
TGTGCCAGCAGTGACTCGGCGATGGGGGATCGCACAGATACGCAGTATTTT
CASSDSAMGDRTDTQYF
>NA|TRBV11-2|TRBJ1-2|NA
TGTGCCAGCAGCCAAGAGGGGGATGGCTACACCTTC
CASSQEGDGYTF